The rows below give T cell receptor beta chains drawn from one sample of a study of blood T cell repertoires in COVID-19. Repertoires were generated with immunoSEQ multiplex PCR, while TCRdb's copy carries only in-frame clones and drops some. Here the sample spans some 370,000 clones, 89% being singletons. Sequenced material: peripheral blood. The receptors derive from a man aged 35-49 years with acute or convalescent COVID-19. Each CDR3 is given with its conserved first and last residue. The D gene is left open where the match is weak. Not every row has a clone size; where given, it reads once, few, many or a size class.

J: TRBJ2-7
V: TRBV6-5
D: NA
size: NA
DNA: TGTGCCAGCAAGGCCCAGGGAGGGGGCTCCTACGAGCAGTACTTC
CDR3: CASKAQGGGSYEQYF

J: TRBJ2-7
V: TRBV30
D: NA
size: NA
DNA: TGTGCCTGGAGTCCAATAATCGGGACACCGAGCCGAAACTTTTACGAGCAGTACTTC
CDR3: CAWSPIIGTPSRNFYEQYF

J: TRBJ1-6
V: TRBV27
D: NA
size: NA
DNA: TGTGCCAGCAGGGGGAGCTCCTATAATTCACCCCTCCACTTT
CDR3: CASRGSSYNSPLHF

J: TRBJ1-1
V: TRBV29-1
D: NA
size: NA
DNA: TGCAGCGTTGATTGGAGACCCACTGAAGCTTTCTTT
CDR3: CSVDWRPTEAFF

J: TRBJ1-3
V: TRBV13
D: NA
size: NA
DNA: TGTGCCAGCAGCCTCATGGGTAAGGGGCGAAGCACCATATATTTT
CDR3: CASSLMGKGRSTIYF

J: TRBJ1-1
V: TRBV10-3
D: TRBD1
size: few
DNA: TGTGCCATCAGTGAACCGGGACAGGGGAACACTGAAGCTTTCTTT
CDR3: CAISEPGQGNTEAFF

J: TRBJ1-1
V: TRBV9
D: NA
size: NA
DNA: TGTGCCAGCAGCGTAGTTAGTACAGACCTCTTCCCTTTCTTT
CDR3: CASSVVSTDLFPFF

J: TRBJ1-4
V: TRBV7-9
D: TRBD1
size: NA
DNA: TGTGCCAGCAGCTTTTTTGGACAGGGCGAAGAAAAACTGTTTTTT
CDR3: CASSFFGQGEEKLFF

J: TRBJ2-7
V: TRBV5-6
D: NA
size: NA
DNA: TGTGCCAGCAGCTTTGCCGGGTCGTACGAGCAGTACTTC
CDR3: CASSFAGSYEQYF

J: TRBJ1-2
V: TRBV9
D: TRBD1
size: NA
DNA: TGTGCCAGCTCCCCTTCGCTTCGACGTCCGGACAGGGGGCCGGGGGGCTACACCTTC
CDR3: CASSPSLRRPDRGPGGYTF

J: TRBJ1-1
V: TRBV10-1
D: TRBD1
size: once
DNA: TGCGCCAGCTGGACTCTAAGCCGGGACAGGGATACTGAAGCTTTCTTT
CDR3: CASWTLSRDRDTEAFF

J: TRBJ2-7
V: TRBV25-1
D: TRBD1
size: few
DNA: TGTGCCAGCAGCGCTGCCCGACCGGGACAGGGTCTTAAGCAGTACTTC
CDR3: CASSAARPGQGLKQYF

J: TRBJ2-3
V: TRBV2
D: NA
size: NA
DNA: TGTGCCAGCAGTGACGACAGGAGCCTGACAGATACGCAGTATTTT
CDR3: CASSDDRSLTDTQYF

J: TRBJ2-5
V: TRBV6-5
D: TRBD1
size: NA
DNA: TGTGCCAGCAGTTACGGGACAGTCCAAGAGACCCAGTACTTC
CDR3: CASSYGTVQETQYF

J: TRBJ1-6
V: TRBV19
D: NA
size: NA
DNA: TGTGCCAGTAGTACCCAGGCGTGGGATAATTCACCCCTCCACTTT
CDR3: CASSTQAWDNSPLHF

J: TRBJ1-1
V: TRBV5-4
D: NA
size: once
DNA: TGTGCCAGCAGCCCGCAGACGGCGGGGGCGGGGTACACTGAAGCTTTCTTT
CDR3: CASSPQTAGAGYTEAFF

J: TRBJ1-3
V: TRBV7-2
D: NA
size: NA
DNA: TGTGCCAGCAGCTTTGGACAGAGCGGAAACACCATATATTTT
CDR3: CASSFGQSGNTIYF

J: TRBJ1-2
V: TRBV27
D: TRBD1
size: NA
DNA: TGTGCCAGCAGCTTGACAGGGAGCTATGGCTACACCTTC
CDR3: CASSLTGSYGYTF

J: TRBJ2-3
V: TRBV20-1
D: TRBD2
size: NA
DNA: TGCAGTGCTAGTTTGGGGCTAGCGGTTTCAGATACGCAGTATTTT
CDR3: CSASLGLAVSDTQYF

J: TRBJ1-2
V: TRBV7-9
D: NA
size: NA
DNA: TGTGCCAGCAGCCGGGGAGGGTATAGTAACTATGGCTACACCTTC
CDR3: CASSRGGYSNYGYTF

J: TRBJ2-5
V: TRBV5-1
D: NA
size: NA
DNA: TGCGCCAGCAGCTTGGCTGGTAGATACCAAGAGACCCAGTACTTC
CDR3: CASSLAGRYQETQYF

J: TRBJ1-1
V: TRBV6-5
D: NA
size: NA
DNA: TGTGCCAGCAGCAGAAAGGAGGGAGTTTATACTGAAGCTTTCTTT
CDR3: CASSRKEGVYTEAFF

J: TRBJ2-7
V: TRBV21-1
D: NA
size: NA
DNA: TGTGCCAGCACCCTTCTCTCGGGGGAAGATCAATACGAGCAGTACTTC
CDR3: CASTLLSGEDQYEQYF

J: TRBJ2-7
V: TRBV11-2
D: TRBD2
size: once
DNA: TGTGCCAGCAGCTTAGTGCGGGGGGGACTAGCGGGTCGTTCGTACGAGCAGTACTTC
CDR3: CASSLVRGGLAGRSYEQYF

J: TRBJ1-5
V: TRBV28
D: NA
size: NA
DNA: TGTGCCAGCAGTTTCGGGGGAAGACAGCCCCAGCATTTT
CDR3: CASSFGGRQPQHF

J: TRBJ1-1
V: TRBV12-5
D: NA
size: NA
DNA: TGTGCTAGTGCGGCAGGCATGAACACTGAAGCTTTCTTT
CDR3: CASAAGMNTEAFF

J: TRBJ2-5
V: TRBV2
D: TRBD2
size: NA
DNA: TGTGCCAGCAATATCGGACTAGCGGGGGAAGAGACCCAGTACTTC
CDR3: CASNIGLAGEETQYF

J: TRBJ2-7
V: TRBV5-1
D: NA
size: NA
DNA: TGCGCCAGCAGCTCCCCTCCCTTCTACGAGCAGTACTTC
CDR3: CASSSPPFYEQYF

J: TRBJ1-2
V: TRBV9
D: NA
size: NA
DNA: TGTGCCAGCAGCGAGACCCCGGGGGGCTACTATGGCTACACCTTC
CDR3: CASSETPGGYYGYTF

J: TRBJ1-6
V: TRBV4-2
D: TRBD1
size: NA
DNA: TGTGCCAGCAGCCAAGCAGGACAGGTAAATTCACCCCTCCACTTT
CDR3: CASSQAGQVNSPLHF

J: TRBJ2-7
V: TRBV15
D: NA
size: NA
DNA: TGTGCCACCAGCAGCGGAGACCGCTCCTACGAGCAGTACTTC
CDR3: CATSSGDRSYEQYF

J: TRBJ1-2
V: TRBV5-1
D: NA
size: once
DNA: TGCGCCAGCAGCTTGGGAAGGAGCTCTGCGCCCGACGGCTACACCTTC
CDR3: CASSLGRSSAPDGYTF

J: TRBJ2-5
V: TRBV6-1
D: NA
size: NA
DNA: TGTGCCAGCAGTGAAGAGCACTGGGACACCCAAGAGACCCAGTACTTC
CDR3: CASSEEHWDTQETQYF

J: TRBJ2-1
V: TRBV24-1
D: NA
size: NA
DNA: TGTGCCACCAGTAGCCGGACAAACAATGAGCAGTTCTTC
CDR3: CATSSRTNNEQFF

J: TRBJ1-1
V: TRBV5-4
D: NA
size: NA
DNA: TGTGCCAGCAGCTTTCCCGGGAACACTGAAGCTTTCTTT
CDR3: CASSFPGNTEAFF

J: TRBJ1-2
V: TRBV5-4
D: NA
size: NA
DNA: TGTGCCAGCAGCTTCACGGTCTATGGCTACACCTTC
CDR3: CASSFTVYGYTF

J: TRBJ1-5
V: TRBV10-1
D: TRBD1
size: NA
DNA: TGCGCCACTATAATCGGACAGGGGTATAGCAATCAGCCCCAGCATTTT
CDR3: CATIIGQGYSNQPQHF

J: TRBJ1-2
V: TRBV18
D: NA
size: NA
DNA: TGTGCCAGCTCGCCGGACTGGGACACCCTAGGCTACACCTTC
CDR3: CASSPDWDTLGYTF

J: TRBJ2-5
V: TRBV12-3/TRBV12-4
D: NA
size: NA
DNA: TGTGCCAGCGGGGCCCACCAGACCCAGTACTTC
CDR3: CASGAHQTQYF

J: TRBJ2-1
V: TRBV7-6
D: NA
size: NA
DNA: TGTGCCAGCAGCCACGGGACTTACAATGAGCAGTTCTTC
CDR3: CASSHGTYNEQFF

J: TRBJ1-5
V: TRBV27
D: TRBD1
size: NA
DNA: TGTGCCAGCAGTTTAACAGGGGGAAGCAATCAGCCCCAGCATTTT
CDR3: CASSLTGGSNQPQHF

J: TRBJ2-7
V: TRBV12-3/TRBV12-4
D: NA
size: NA
DNA: TGTGCCAGCAGTTATCAGGGTCGGCGCGAGCAGTACTTC
CDR3: CASSYQGRREQYF

J: TRBJ1-1
V: TRBV7-3
D: TRBD1
size: once
DNA: TGTGCCAGCAGCCCTTACAGGGACAGGAACACTGAAGCTTTCTTT
CDR3: CASSPYRDRNTEAFF

J: TRBJ2-7
V: TRBV4-1
D: TRBD2
size: NA
DNA: TGCGCCAGCAGCCAAGCGAGGGGCGCCGGGGGTCTAGCGGGAGGGAAGTTTTACGAGCAGTACTTC
CDR3: CASSQARGAGGLAGGKFYEQYF

J: TRBJ2-2
V: TRBV18
D: TRBD1
size: NA
DNA: TGTGCCAGCTCACCACCAACAGGGGTGGACACCGGGGAGCTGTTTTTT
CDR3: CASSPPTGVDTGELFF

J: TRBJ1-1
V: TRBV18
D: TRBD1
size: NA
DNA: TGTGCCAGCTCACCAGGGACAGACGAAGCTTTCTTT
CDR3: CASSPGTDEAFF

J: TRBJ2-7
V: TRBV19
D: NA
size: NA
DNA: TGTGCCAGCCAGGTCTCGGGGGTCTCCTACGAGCAGTACTTC
CDR3: CASQVSGVSYEQYF

J: TRBJ2-1
V: TRBV27
D: TRBD1
size: NA
DNA: TGTGCCAGCAGAAGACAGGGGAATAATCGCAATGAGCAGTTCTTC
CDR3: CASRRQGNNRNEQFF

J: TRBJ2-1
V: TRBV10-3
D: TRBD2
size: NA
DNA: TGTGCCATCAACCCGTGGGGGACTAGCGACCGCTCCTACAATGAGCAGTTCTTC
CDR3: CAINPWGTSDRSYNEQFF

J: TRBJ1-1
V: TRBV29-1
D: NA
size: once
DNA: TGCAGCGCCAGGGCCCGAACAGATGAAGCTTTCTTT
CDR3: CSARARTDEAFF

J: TRBJ2-1
V: TRBV9
D: TRBD1
size: NA
DNA: TGTGCCAGCAGCGTAGTATCCGTCAGGGACAGCAATGAGCAGTTCTTC
CDR3: CASSVVSVRDSNEQFF

J: TRBJ1-1
V: TRBV7-8
D: NA
size: NA
DNA: TGTGCCAGCAGCTTAGCTCCGGGAATGAGAGAAGCTTTCTTT
CDR3: CASSLAPGMREAFF

J: TRBJ1-1
V: TRBV5-1
D: NA
size: NA
DNA: TGCGCCAGCAGCCTGGCCGGGGGATTTGAAGCTTTCTTT
CDR3: CASSLAGGFEAFF

J: TRBJ1-1
V: TRBV27
D: NA
size: NA
DNA: TGTGCCAGCAGCATTCAGTCTGAGGGGGCTGAAGCTTTCTTT
CDR3: CASSIQSEGAEAFF

J: TRBJ1-1
V: TRBV15
D: NA
size: few
DNA: TGTGCCACCAGCAGAGGCATTGAGGGGGACACTGAAGCTTTCTTT
CDR3: CATSRGIEGDTEAFF

J: TRBJ2-1
V: TRBV6-6
D: NA
size: NA
DNA: TGTGCCAGCAGCCGACTTTTTCTTCTATCAGGGGTCTACAATGAGCAGTTCTTC
CDR3: CASSRLFLLSGVYNEQFF

J: TRBJ1-2
V: TRBV18
D: NA
size: NA
DNA: TGTGCCAGCTCACCACGCGGCGATCCGGATGCAAACTATGGCTACACCTTC
CDR3: CASSPRGDPDANYGYTF

J: TRBJ1-1
V: TRBV27
D: TRBD1
size: NA
DNA: TGTGCCAGCAGGTCCCTGGGGGACAGGCAGGACACTGAAGCTTTCTTT
CDR3: CASRSLGDRQDTEAFF